One sample yielded the 13 T cell receptor beta chains listed below, sequenced in a study of T cell repertoires in cytomegalovirus infection (dated by TCRdb to between 2017 and 2020). The sequencer listed for this sample is Illumina HiSeq 1500. Using fastp trimming at Q25 and MiXCR clonotype assembly, TCRdb reanalyzed the public sequencing data and kept in-frame beta chains. Here each entry gathers all rows of one CDR3 protein and keeps the most common genes and DNA. This sample is represented by around 770,000 distinct CDR3 sequences; just under 30% of them were singletons. The leading ten clones occupy around 13% of the sample. In the paper's terms, the treatment or condition label means: in vitro stimulation with specific CMV peptide epitopes to enrich CMV-specific T cells. Their cognate antigens are unknown. Sequenced here: cultured CD8+ T cells from PBMCs, sampled from culture after CMV antigen stimulation. These TCRs come from a human donor in good health (CMV status not recorded). Some clones in this sample may be carry-over from other donors' samples.

The chain couples TRBV5-4 to TRBJ2-2; D is uncertain. The ends were cut back, 3 bases at V and 8 bases at J, with 8 bases in the middle. The germline V gene encodes CDR1 SGHNT and CDR2 YYREEE (reference sequence). CDR3 length: 12 residues. DNA for the CDR3: TGTGCCAGCAGCTACGAGGTGGGGGAGCTGTTTTTT. It yields the protein CASSYEVGELFF.

This rearrangement joins TRBV7-9 to TRBJ2-7; D not certain. The germline gives CDR1 SEHNR, CDR2 FQNEAQ (reference sequence). CDR3 length: 12 residues. The V and J ends lost 3 bases and 5 bases respectively, with 8 bases between them. The DNA of the CDR3 is TGTGCCAGCAGCTTTCTAGTCGACGAGCAGTACTTC. It is translated as CASSFLVDEQYF.

The CDR3 spells CASRLGLNSDTQYF. CDR3 DNA sequence: TGTGCCAGTAGGCTCGGACTCAACTCAGATACGCAGTATTTT. The chain is built from TRBV19 and TRBJ2-3; D might be TRBD2 (5 bases). The V gene's germline CDR1 is LNHDA and CDR2 SQIVND (reference sequence). The CDR3 loop spans 14 amino acids. Trimming took 6 bases from V and 4 from J, leaving 14 bases between them.

This clonotype was seen only a few times. This rearrangement joins TRBV27 to TRBJ2-1; D is unclear. V shed 6 bases and J shed 8 bases, with 8 bases lying between them. From germline, CDR1 is MNHEY and CDR2 SMNVEV (reference sequence). The CDR3 consists of 11 residues. The CDR3 DNA is TGTGCCAGCAGACGAAATGATGAGCAGTTCTTC. It yields the protein CASRRNDEQFF.

Here the CDR3 reads CASSRGSGGGSTDTQYF. The CDR3 DNA reads as TGTGCCAGCAGCAGAGGGAGCGGGGGCGGGAGCACAGATACGCAGTATTTT. The J gene is TRBJ2-3, the V gene TRBV6-8, with TRBD2 matching 8 bases. Germline loops: CDR1 MNHGY, CDR2 SAAAGT. The CDR3 extends over 17 amino acids. After removal of 6 bases from V and 0 bases from J, the junction contained 11 bases not matched to a gene.

V and J are TRBV6-1 and TRBJ2-1, with 11 bases lining up with TRBD2. Germline loops: CDR1 MNHNS, CDR2 SASEGT. This CDR3 has 11 residues. V lost 3 bases, J lost 16 bases, and 2 bases stayed unmatched. The CDR3 protein is CASSDSGGDFF. The CDR3 DNA follows: TGTGCCAGCAGTGATAGCGGGGGGGACTTCTTC.

The CDR3 coding sequence is TGTGCCAGCAGCCAGAAGGCGAAATATAGCGGGGACTCAGGAACCGGGGAGCTGTTTTTT. It translates to CASSQKAKYSGDSGTGELFF. The V gene is TRBV27, the J gene TRBJ2-2; TRBD2 matches 8 bases. Germline assignment: CDR1 MNHEY and CDR2 SMNVEV (reference sequence). Trimming removed 6 bases from V and 5 bases from J; junction bases left unmatched: 23. The CDR3 contains 20 residues.

This clonotype was seen a handful of times. The rearrangement uses TRBV4-1 and TRBJ2-1, with D hard to call. Germline CDR1 reads MGHRA; CDR2 reads YSYEKL. Trimming removed 0 bases at V and 0 bases at J, with 9 bases between. The CDR3 is made up of 16 amino acids. CDR3: CASSQEMVSSYNEQFF. The DNA of the CDR3 is TGCGCCAGCAGCCAAGAGATGGTGAGCTCCTACAATGAGCAGTTCTTC.

This clonotype occurred many times. The V and J genes are TRBV7-6 and TRBJ1-2; D is undetermined. Looked up from germline, CDR1 is SGHVS and CDR2 is FNYEAQ. The CDR3 loop spans 15 amino acids. The V gene lost 7 bases and the J gene lost 0 bases, with 15 bases spanning the gap. CDR3 DNA sequence: TGTGCCAGCACCTCACTGGCAGTAGCTAACTATGGCTACACCTTC. This sequence encodes CASTSLAVANYGYTF.

The chain uses TRBV7-6 and TRBJ2-7, with D possibly TRBD1 on 5 matching bases. Germline loops: CDR1 SGHVS, CDR2 FNYEAQ. This CDR3 has 15 amino acids. V was shortened by 1 base and J by 4 bases, with 14 bases between the two germline ends. CDR3 loop: CASSLEAGYLYEQYF. Here the CDR3 DNA reads TGTGCCAGCAGCTTAGAGGCAGGGTACCTTTACGAGCAGTACTTC.

The chain links TRBV7-9 to TRBJ2-3; D gene ambiguous. Germline CDR1 is SEHNR and CDR2 is FQNEAQ (reference sequence). CDR3 length equals 19 residues. The germline V and J ends were trimmed by 0 bases and 4 bases, with 23 bases remaining between them. The chain's CDR3 is CASSLALRVLTVDADTQYF. The CDR3 nucleotides read TGTGCCAGCAGCTTAGCGCTACGGGTTTTGACGGTCGACGCAGATACGCAGTATTTT.

The table lists this clonotype with a few counts. One junction end does not reproduce the germline sequence, and a read error may be involved. The V and J genes are TRBV7-7 and TRBJ2-1; 11 nucleotides align to TRBD2. This CDR3 is 14 amino acids long. Germline V CDR1 and CDR2: SSHAT, FNYEAQ (reference sequence). The CDR3 spells CASSLAGGQNEQFF. For the CDR3, the DNA is TGTGCTAGCAGCTTAGCGGGGGGGCAGAATGAGCAGTTCTTC.

This clonotype showed up just a few times. Sequence at one end of the junction differs from germline and may be a read error. The chain uses TRBV5-6 and TRBJ2-5; no reliable D call. This CDR3 region has 11 residues. Germline CDR1 reads SGHDT; CDR2 reads YYEEEE. Written as DNA, the CDR3 is TGTGCCAGCAGCTTGGGGGGTTCTATGACCTTC. Amino acid sequence: CASSLGGSMTF.